The T cell receptor beta chain under discussion was sequenced for a study of preoperative IRX-2 immunotherapy in early breast cancer. Produced via immunoSEQ multiplex PCR; TCRdb's table is partial and in-frame only. The table shows approximately 100,000 clones, with roughly 88% occurring only once. This clone was detected only once. Treatment meaning: preoperative locoregional IRX-2 cytokine immunotherapy. Preoperative locoregional IRX-2 cytokine immunotherapy was tested in the phase Ib source study. The length of the CDR3 is 16 residues. With 0 bases removed from V and 5 bases from J, the gap between germline ends came to 17 bases. Germline loops: CDR1 SGHRS, CDR2 YFSETQ.

The receptor was derived from a human donor with breast cancer. Source: tumor tissue, taken after IRX-2 immunotherapy. J is TRBJ1-2 and V is TRBV5-1; a weak D match, TRBD1 (6 bases). The CDR3 loop is CASSLGAGGLGYGYTF. The CDR3 nucleotides read TGCGCCAGCAGCTTGGGGGCCGGGGGGCTAGGATATGGCTACACCTTC.